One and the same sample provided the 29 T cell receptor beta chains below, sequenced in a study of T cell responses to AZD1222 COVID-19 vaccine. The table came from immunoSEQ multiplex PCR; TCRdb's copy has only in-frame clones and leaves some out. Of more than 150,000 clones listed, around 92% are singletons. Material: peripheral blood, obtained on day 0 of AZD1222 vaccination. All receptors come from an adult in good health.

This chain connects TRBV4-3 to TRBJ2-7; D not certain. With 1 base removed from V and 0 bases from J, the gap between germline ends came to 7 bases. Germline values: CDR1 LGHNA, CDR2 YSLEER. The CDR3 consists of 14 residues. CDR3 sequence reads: CASSQVKSSYEQYV. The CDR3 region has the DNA TGCGCCAGCAGCCAAGTAAAGTCCTCCTACGAGCAGTACGTC.

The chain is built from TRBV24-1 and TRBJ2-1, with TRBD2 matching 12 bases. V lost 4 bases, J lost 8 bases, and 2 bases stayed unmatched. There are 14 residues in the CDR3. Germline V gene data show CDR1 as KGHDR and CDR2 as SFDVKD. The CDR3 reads CATSDGLAGYEQFF. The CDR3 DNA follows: TGTGCCACCAGTGACGGACTAGCGGGGTATGAGCAGTTCTTC.

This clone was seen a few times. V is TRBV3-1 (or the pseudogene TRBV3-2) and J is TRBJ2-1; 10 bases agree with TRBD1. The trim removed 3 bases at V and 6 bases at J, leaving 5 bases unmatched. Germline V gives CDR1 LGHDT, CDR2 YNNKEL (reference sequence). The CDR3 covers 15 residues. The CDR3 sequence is CASSHRRQGANEQFF. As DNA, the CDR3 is TGTGCCAGCAGCCACCGGAGACAGGGGGCCAATGAGCAGTTCTTC.

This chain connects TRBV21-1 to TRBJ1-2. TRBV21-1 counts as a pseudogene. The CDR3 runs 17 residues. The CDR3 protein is CASSHRGGLGTNYGYTF. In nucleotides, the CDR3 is TGTGCCAGCAGCCACCGCGGGGGGCTAGGGACTAACTATGGCTACACCTTC.

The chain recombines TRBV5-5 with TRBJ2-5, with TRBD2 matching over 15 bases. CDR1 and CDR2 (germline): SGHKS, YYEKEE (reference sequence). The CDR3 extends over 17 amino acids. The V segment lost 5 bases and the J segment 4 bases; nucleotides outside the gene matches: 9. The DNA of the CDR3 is TGTGCCAGCAGTTCCGGGACTAGCGGGAGGTCTAGAGAGACCCAGTACTTC. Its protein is CASSSGTSGRSRETQYF.

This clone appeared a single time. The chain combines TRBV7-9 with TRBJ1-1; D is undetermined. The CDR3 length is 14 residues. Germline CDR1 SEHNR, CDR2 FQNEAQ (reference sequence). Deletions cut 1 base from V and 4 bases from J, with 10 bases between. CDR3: CASSLVRAPTEAFF. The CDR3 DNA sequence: TGTGCCAGCAGCTTAGTTAGGGCCCCCACTGAAGCTTTCTTT.

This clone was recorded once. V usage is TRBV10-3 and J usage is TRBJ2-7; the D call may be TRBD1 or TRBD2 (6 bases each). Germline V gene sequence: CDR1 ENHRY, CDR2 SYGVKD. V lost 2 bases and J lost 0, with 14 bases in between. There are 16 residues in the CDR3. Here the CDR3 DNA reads TGTGCCATCAGTGAGAGGGGGGCCCTCTTCTCCTACGAGCAGTACTTC. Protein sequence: CAISERGALFSYEQYF.

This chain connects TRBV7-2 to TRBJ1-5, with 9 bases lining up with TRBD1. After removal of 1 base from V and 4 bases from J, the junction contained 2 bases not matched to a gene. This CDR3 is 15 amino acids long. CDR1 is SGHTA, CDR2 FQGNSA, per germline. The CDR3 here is CASSLGGQGNQPQHF. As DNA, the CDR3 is TGTGCCAGCAGCTTAGGGGGACAGGGAAATCAGCCCCAGCATTTT.

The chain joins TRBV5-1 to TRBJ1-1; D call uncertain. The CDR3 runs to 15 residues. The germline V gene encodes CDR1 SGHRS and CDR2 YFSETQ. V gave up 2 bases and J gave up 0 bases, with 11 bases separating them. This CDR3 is CASSLGPILNTEAFF. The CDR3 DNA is TGCGCCAGCAGCTTAGGACCTATCTTGAACACTGAAGCTTTCTTT.

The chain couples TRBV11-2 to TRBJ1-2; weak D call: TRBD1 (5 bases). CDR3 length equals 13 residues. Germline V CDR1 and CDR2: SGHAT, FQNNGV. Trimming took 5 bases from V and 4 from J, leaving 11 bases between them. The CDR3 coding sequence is TGTGCCAGCAGCCCCGGGACTTCCTATGGCTACACCTTC. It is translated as CASSPGTSYGYTF. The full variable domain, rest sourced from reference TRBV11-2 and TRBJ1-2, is EAGVAQSPRYKIIEKRQSVAFWCNPISGHATLYWYQQILGQGPKLLIQFQNNGVVDDSQLPKDRFSAERLKGVDSTLKIQPAKLEDSAVYLCASSPGTSYGYTFGSGTRLTVV.

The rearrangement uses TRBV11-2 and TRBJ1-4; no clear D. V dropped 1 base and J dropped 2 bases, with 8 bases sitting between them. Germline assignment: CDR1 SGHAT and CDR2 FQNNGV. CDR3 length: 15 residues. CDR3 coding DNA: TGTGCCAGCAGCTTAGCCCCAAGGACTAATGAAAAACTGTTTTTT. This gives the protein CASSLAPRTNEKLFF.

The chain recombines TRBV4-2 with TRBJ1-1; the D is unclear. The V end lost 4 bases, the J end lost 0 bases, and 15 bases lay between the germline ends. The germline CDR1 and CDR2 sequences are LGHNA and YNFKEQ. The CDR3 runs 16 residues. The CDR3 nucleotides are TGTGCCAGCAGCCCCCTGATGCGAACCATGAACACTGAAGCTTTCTTT. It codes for CASSPLMRTMNTEAFF.

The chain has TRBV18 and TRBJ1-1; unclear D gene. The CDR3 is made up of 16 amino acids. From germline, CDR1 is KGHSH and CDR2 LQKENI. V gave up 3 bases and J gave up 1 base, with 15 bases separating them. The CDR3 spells CASSPSGSEGNTEAFF. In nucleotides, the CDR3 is TGTGCCAGCTCACCCTCCGGGTCGGAGGGGAACACTGAAGCTTTCTTT. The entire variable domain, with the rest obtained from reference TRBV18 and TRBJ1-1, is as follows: NAGVMQNPRHLVRRRGQEARLRCSPMKGHSHVYWYRQLPEEGLKFMVYLQKENIIDESGMPKERFSAEFPKEGPSILRIQQVVRGDSAAYFCASSPSGSEGNTEAFFGQGTRLTVV.

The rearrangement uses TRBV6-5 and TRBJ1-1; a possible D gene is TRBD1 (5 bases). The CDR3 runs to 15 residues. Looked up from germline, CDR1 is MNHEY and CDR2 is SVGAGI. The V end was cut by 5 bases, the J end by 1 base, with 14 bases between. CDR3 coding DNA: TGTGCCAGCAGTAGGGGATACGAGGGGAACACTGAAGCTTTCTTT. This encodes CASSRGYEGNTEAFF.

DNA of the CDR3: TGTGCCAGCGGACAGCTGAACACTGAAGCTTTCTTT. Its translation is CASGQLNTEAFF. The genes are TRBV6-5 and TRBJ1-1, with a tentative D call TRBD1 (6 bases). The CDR3 has 12 amino acids. V was cut by 8 bases and J by 0 bases, with 7 bases left in between. CDR1 MNHEY and CDR2 SVGAGI come from the germline V gene.

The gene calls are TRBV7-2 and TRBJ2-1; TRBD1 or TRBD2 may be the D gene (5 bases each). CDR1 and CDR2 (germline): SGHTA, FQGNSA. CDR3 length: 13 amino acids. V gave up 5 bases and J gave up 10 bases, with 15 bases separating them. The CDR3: CASSPGTGLEQFF. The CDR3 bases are TGTGCCAGCAGCCCGGGGACGGGGCTGGAGCAGTTCTTC.

CDR3 sequence reads: CASSSILAGEETQYF. The CDR3 DNA follows: TGTGCCAGCAGTTCCATACTAGCGGGGGAAGAGACCCAGTACTTC. The chain is built from TRBV27 and TRBJ2-5; TRBD2 matches 11 bases. V trimming: 4 bases; J trimming: 3 bases; junction bases outside the gene matches: 4. Germline lookup yields CDR1 MNHEY and CDR2 SMNVEV (reference sequence). CDR3 size: 15 residues.

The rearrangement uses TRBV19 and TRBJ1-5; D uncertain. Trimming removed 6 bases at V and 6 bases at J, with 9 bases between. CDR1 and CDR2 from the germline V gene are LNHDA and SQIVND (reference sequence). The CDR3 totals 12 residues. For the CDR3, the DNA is TGTGCCAGTAGCCCCGGCCGTCAGCCCCAGCATTTT. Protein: CASSPGRQPQHF.

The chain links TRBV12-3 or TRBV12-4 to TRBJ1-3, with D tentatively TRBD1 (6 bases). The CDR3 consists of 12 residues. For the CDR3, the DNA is TGTGCTCTAAAGGGGGTAGGAAACACCATATATTTT. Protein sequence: CALKGVGNTIYF.

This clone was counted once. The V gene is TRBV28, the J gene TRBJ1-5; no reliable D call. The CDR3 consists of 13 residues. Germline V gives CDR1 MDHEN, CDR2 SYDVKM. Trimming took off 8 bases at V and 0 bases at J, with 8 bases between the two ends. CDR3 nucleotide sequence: TGTGCCAGCGGTGTCTATAGCAATCAGCCCCAGCATTTT. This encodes CASGVYSNQPQHF.

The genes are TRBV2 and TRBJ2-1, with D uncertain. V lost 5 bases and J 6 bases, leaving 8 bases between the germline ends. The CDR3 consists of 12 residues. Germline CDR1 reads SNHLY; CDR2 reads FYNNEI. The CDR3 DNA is TGTGCCAGCAGTAACACAGCCAATGAGCAGTTCTTC. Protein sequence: CASSNTANEQFF. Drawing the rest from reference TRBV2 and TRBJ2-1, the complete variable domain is EPEVTQTPSHQVTQMGQEVILRCVPISNHLYFYWYRQILGQKVEFLVSFYNNEISEKSEIFDDQFSVERPDGSNFTLKIRSTKLEDSAMYFCASSNTANEQFFGPGTRLTVL.

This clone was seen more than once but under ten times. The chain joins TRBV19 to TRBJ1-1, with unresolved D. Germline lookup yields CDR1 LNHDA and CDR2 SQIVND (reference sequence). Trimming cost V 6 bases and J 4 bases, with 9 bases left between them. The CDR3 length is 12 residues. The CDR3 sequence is CASRRSSTEAFF. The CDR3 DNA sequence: TGTGCCAGTAGGAGGAGTAGCACTGAAGCTTTCTTT.

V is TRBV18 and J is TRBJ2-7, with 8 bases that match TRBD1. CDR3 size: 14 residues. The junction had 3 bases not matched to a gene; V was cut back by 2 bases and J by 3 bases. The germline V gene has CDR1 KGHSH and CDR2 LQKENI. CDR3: CASSPSGQDYEQYV. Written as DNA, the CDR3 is TGTGCCAGCTCACCATCGGGACAGGACTACGAGCAGTACGTC.

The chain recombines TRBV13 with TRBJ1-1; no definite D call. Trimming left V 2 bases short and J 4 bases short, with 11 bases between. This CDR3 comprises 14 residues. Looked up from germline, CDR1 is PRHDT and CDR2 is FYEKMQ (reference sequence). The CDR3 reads CASSLRSGSTEAFF. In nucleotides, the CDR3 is TGTGCCAGCAGCTTACGGTCCGGCAGCACTGAAGCTTTCTTT. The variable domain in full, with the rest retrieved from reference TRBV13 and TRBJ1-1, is AAGVIQSPRHLIKEKRETATLKCYPIPRHDTVYWYQQGPGQDPQFLISFYEKMQSDKGSIPDRFSAQQFSDYHSELNMSSLELGDSALYFCASSLRSGSTEAFFGQGTRLTVV.

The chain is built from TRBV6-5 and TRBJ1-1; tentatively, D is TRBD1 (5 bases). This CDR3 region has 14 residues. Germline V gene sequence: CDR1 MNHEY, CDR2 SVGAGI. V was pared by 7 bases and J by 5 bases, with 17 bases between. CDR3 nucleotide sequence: TGTGCCAGCATAGCTGACAGTGATCGAACTGAAGCTTTCTTT. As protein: CASIADSDRTEAFF.

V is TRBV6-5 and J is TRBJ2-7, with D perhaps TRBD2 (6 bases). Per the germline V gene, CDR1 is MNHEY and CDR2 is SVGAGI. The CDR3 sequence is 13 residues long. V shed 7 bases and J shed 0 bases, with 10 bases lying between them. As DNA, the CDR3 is TGTGCCAGCAACCCCGGGAGCTCCTACGAGCAGTACTTC. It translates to CASNPGSSYEQYF.

DNA for the CDR3: TGTGCCAGCAGCTTAACTTCCGGGACAGGGAACTATGGCTACACCTTC. Translating gives CASSLTSGTGNYGYTF. This chain connects TRBV7-8 to TRBJ1-2; 9 bases are shared with TRBD1. The CDR3 loop spans 16 amino acids. Trimming at V came to 2 bases and at J to 2 bases, leaving 6 bases not matched to a gene. Germline V gene lookup returns CDR1 SGHVS and CDR2 FQNEAQ.

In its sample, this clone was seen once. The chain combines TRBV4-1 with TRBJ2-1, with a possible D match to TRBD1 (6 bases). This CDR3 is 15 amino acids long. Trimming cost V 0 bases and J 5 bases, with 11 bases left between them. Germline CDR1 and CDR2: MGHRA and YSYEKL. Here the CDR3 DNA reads TGCGCCAGCAGCCAAGATCGCACAGGGAACAATGAGCAGTTCTTC. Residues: CASSQDRTGNNEQFF.

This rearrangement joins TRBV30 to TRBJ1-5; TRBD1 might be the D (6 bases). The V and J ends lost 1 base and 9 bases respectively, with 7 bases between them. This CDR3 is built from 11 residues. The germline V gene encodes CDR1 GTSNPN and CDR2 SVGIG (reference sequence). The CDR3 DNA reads TGTGCCTGGAGTGAAGGGGGGCCCCAGCATTTT. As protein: CAWSEGGPQHF. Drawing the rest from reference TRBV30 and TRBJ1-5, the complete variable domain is SQTIHQWPATLVQPVGSPLSLECTVEGTSNPNLYWYRQAAGRGLQLLFYSVGIGQISSEVPQNLSASRPQDRQFILSSKKLLLSDSGFYLCAWSEGGPQHFGDGTRLSIL.